This T cell receptor beta chain came from a study of lymphopenia after photon versus proton radiotherapy. TCRdb's table, derived via immunoSEQ multiplex PCR, lists solely in-frame clones and lacks some. The sample carries roughly 58,000 clones, 87% recorded once. V lost 6 bases to trimming and J lost 0 bases; unmatched junction nucleotides: 6. In germline, CDR1 is MNHNS, CDR2 SASEGT. This CDR3 contains 15 residues. Study-level results: Under photons, naive T cells and diversity fell while effector/memory populations rose. Larger post-nadir TCR diversity loss correlated inversely with survival in deceased patients.

As concerns this clone: Its antigen is unidentified.

The receptor's source is a man older than 75 with esophageal cancer. The chain is built from TRBV6-1 and TRBJ2-3, with TRBD1 matching over 7 bases. Sequences were derived from peripheral blood, sampled from a patient treated with proton-based radiotherapy. The CDR3 DNA is TGTGCCAGCAGGACCACAGGGGCTAGCACAGATACGCAGTATTTT. The encoded protein is CASRTTGASTDTQYF.